This is a list of T cell receptor beta chains from one sample in a study of T cell changes during pregnancy in multiple sclerosis. Sequencing used immunoSEQ multiplex PCR; TCRdb keeps in-frame clones, though not all of them. Found here are 70,000 to 75,000 clones, more than 90% of them singletons; the top ten hold roughly 2%. Here the sequenced sample was peripheral blood, taken in the second trimester of pregnancy. The source is a female donor with multiple sclerosis, enrolled in a pregnancy study. Each CDR3 is given with its conserved first and last residue. The order of the fields is V gene, clone size, J gene, D gene, CDR3 DNA, CDR3 protein. A D gene is named only where the DNA matches it firmly. Rows give clone size only sometimes, using once, few, many, or a class for an expanded clone.

V gene: TRBV6-1
clone size: .
J gene: TRBJ1-2
D gene: .
CDR3 DNA: TGTGCCAGCACCACACTGACAGGCTATGGCTACACCTTC
CDR3 protein: CASTTLTGYGYTF

V gene: TRBV5-1
clone size: .
J gene: TRBJ2-1
D gene: TRBD2
CDR3 DNA: TGCGCCAGCAGCTTGCGGTCTAGCGGGGACAATGAGCAGTTCTTC
CDR3 protein: CASSLRSSGDNEQFF

V gene: TRBV5-1
clone size: .
J gene: TRBJ1-1
D gene: .
CDR3 DNA: TGCGCCAGCAGCGGCCCCGATGTGTGGACTGAAGCTTTCTTT
CDR3 protein: CASSGPDVWTEAFF

V gene: TRBV30
clone size: .
J gene: TRBJ2-1
D gene: TRBD2
CDR3 DNA: TGTGCCAGGGGGAGAGGGACTAGCGGGTACAATGAGCAGTTCTTC
CDR3 protein: CARGRGTSGYNEQFF

V gene: TRBV18
clone size: .
J gene: TRBJ2-7
D gene: .
CDR3 DNA: TGTGCCAGCTCACCGGGGACACCTATCCTCGAGCAGTACTTC
CDR3 protein: CASSPGTPILEQYF

V gene: TRBV9
clone size: .
J gene: TRBJ2-1
D gene: .
CDR3 DNA: TGTGCCAGCAGCGCCGACAATGAGCAGTTCTTC
CDR3 protein: CASSADNEQFF

V gene: TRBV7-9
clone size: .
J gene: TRBJ1-1
D gene: TRBD1
CDR3 DNA: TGTGCCAGCAGCCTCCTACCGGGACAGCAATCCCGCGAGAACACTGAAGCTTTCTTT
CDR3 protein: CASSLLPGQQSRENTEAFF

V gene: TRBV4-3
clone size: few
J gene: TRBJ2-2
D gene: TRBD2
CDR3 DNA: TGCGCCAGCAGCCCGGGACTAGACACCGGGGAGCTGTTTTTT
CDR3 protein: CASSPGLDTGELFF

V gene: TRBV11-2
clone size: .
J gene: TRBJ2-3
D gene: TRBD2
CDR3 DNA: TGTGCCAGCAGCCCGACTAGCGGGGGGTTTCGGACAGATACGCAGTATTTT
CDR3 protein: CASSPTSGGFRTDTQYF

V gene: TRBV19
clone size: .
J gene: TRBJ1-1
D gene: .
CDR3 DNA: TGTGCCTCAAAAAGACAGGATAAGAACACTGAAGCTTTCTTT
CDR3 protein: CASKRQDKNTEAFF

V gene: TRBV21-1
clone size: .
J gene: TRBJ2-2
D gene: .
CDR3 DNA: TGTGCCAGCAGCAAACCTATAGCGGGGCCCAACACCGGGGAGCTGTTTTTT
CDR3 protein: CASSKPIAGPNTGELFF

V gene: TRBV11-2
clone size: once
J gene: TRBJ1-3
D gene: .
CDR3 DNA: TGTGCCAGCAGCTTATCAGGGGCGTCTTCCTCTGGAAACACCATATATTTT
CDR3 protein: CASSLSGASSSGNTIYF

V gene: TRBV6-1
clone size: .
J gene: TRBJ2-3
D gene: TRBD1
CDR3 DNA: TGTGCCAGCACACTCAGGGGGCAGGATACGCAGTATTTT
CDR3 protein: CASTLRGQDTQYF

V gene: TRBV6-5
clone size: .
J gene: TRBJ1-2
D gene: TRBD1
CDR3 DNA: TGTGCCAGCAGTTACTCCGGGACAGGGAACTATGGCTACACCTTC
CDR3 protein: CASSYSGTGNYGYTF

V gene: TRBV5-4
clone size: .
J gene: TRBJ2-5
D gene: .
CDR3 DNA: TGTGCCAGCAGCCCAGACAGAGGCCAAGAGACCCAGTACTTC
CDR3 protein: CASSPDRGQETQYF

V gene: TRBV27
clone size: once
J gene: TRBJ1-4
D gene: TRBD1
CDR3 DNA: TGTGCCAGCAGGATACAGGGGTTTAATGAAAAACTGTTTTTT
CDR3 protein: CASRIQGFNEKLFF

V gene: TRBV19
clone size: .
J gene: TRBJ2-1
D gene: TRBD1
CDR3 DNA: TGTGCCAGTAGTATAGGGACAGGATTGTCCTACAATGAGCAGTTCTTC
CDR3 protein: CASSIGTGLSYNEQFF

V gene: TRBV5-1
clone size: .
J gene: TRBJ2-1
D gene: TRBD2
CDR3 DNA: TGCGCCAGCAGCTTAAGGACTAGCGGTAACAATGAGCAGTTCTTC
CDR3 protein: CASSLRTSGNNEQFF

V gene: TRBV9
clone size: .
J gene: TRBJ2-2
D gene: .
CDR3 DNA: TGTGCCAGCAGCGTAGGGCAGGGTACAGCCGGGGAGCTGTTTTTT
CDR3 protein: CASSVGQGTAGELFF

V gene: TRBV29-1
clone size: .
J gene: TRBJ1-1
D gene: .
CDR3 DNA: TGCAGCGTTGAACGGGGTATCAACACTGAAGCTTTCTTT
CDR3 protein: CSVERGINTEAFF

V gene: TRBV9
clone size: .
J gene: TRBJ1-1
D gene: .
CDR3 DNA: TGTGCCAGCACCCCCGGGATGGACACTGAAGCTTTCTTT
CDR3 protein: CASTPGMDTEAFF

V gene: TRBV7-9
clone size: .
J gene: TRBJ1-2
D gene: .
CDR3 DNA: TGTGCCAGCAGCCCCGCAGACTCCGGCTACACCTTC
CDR3 protein: CASSPADSGYTF

V gene: TRBV5-4
clone size: once
J gene: TRBJ2-2
D gene: TRBD1
CDR3 DNA: TGTGCCAGCAGCTCAGGGACAGGCCCAAACACCGGGGAGCTGTTTTTT
CDR3 protein: CASSSGTGPNTGELFF

V gene: TRBV6-6
clone size: .
J gene: TRBJ1-1
D gene: .
CDR3 DNA: TGTGCCAGCAGTTACTTAGGGGCCTCTGACACTGAAGCTTTCTTT
CDR3 protein: CASSYLGASDTEAFF

V gene: TRBV27
clone size: .
J gene: TRBJ2-3
D gene: TRBD2
CDR3 DNA: TGTGCCAGCAGTTTACTAGCGGGAGGGCCCGTTTCAGATACGCAGTATTTT
CDR3 protein: CASSLLAGGPVSDTQYF

V gene: TRBV19
clone size: .
J gene: TRBJ2-1
D gene: TRBD2
CDR3 DNA: TGTGCCAGTAGTATGGGCGGGAGTATAGCGTACAATGAGCAGTTCTTC
CDR3 protein: CASSMGGSIAYNEQFF

V gene: TRBV6-5
clone size: once
J gene: TRBJ1-3
D gene: .
CDR3 DNA: TGTGCCAGCAGTTACTCGACACCGGGGGCTGGAAACACCATATATTTT
CDR3 protein: CASSYSTPGAGNTIYF

V gene: TRBV9
clone size: .
J gene: TRBJ1-2
D gene: .
CDR3 DNA: TGTGCCAGCAGCGTAGCGGCAGGGGCGTTATATGGCTACACCTTC
CDR3 protein: CASSVAAGALYGYTF

V gene: TRBV2
clone size: .
J gene: TRBJ1-1
D gene: TRBD1
CDR3 DNA: TGTGCCAGCAGACTACAGGGGGCGACGAGGGGCACTGAAGCTTTCTTT
CDR3 protein: CASRLQGATRGTEAFF

V gene: TRBV28
clone size: once
J gene: TRBJ2-2
D gene: .
CDR3 DNA: TGTGCCAGCAGTTACAGGGCTCGCACCGGGGAGCTGTTTTTT
CDR3 protein: CASSYRARTGELFF

V gene: TRBV29-1
clone size: .
J gene: TRBJ2-3
D gene: .
CDR3 DNA: TGCAGCGTTGATTATTCGGATACGCAGTATTTT
CDR3 protein: CSVDYSDTQYF

V gene: TRBV6-6
clone size: .
J gene: TRBJ2-1
D gene: TRBD2
CDR3 DNA: TGTGCCAGCAGGTTTAGCGGGGGGGTACACAATGAGCAGTTCTTC
CDR3 protein: CASRFSGGVHNEQFF

V gene: TRBV7-3
clone size: .
J gene: TRBJ1-1
D gene: .
CDR3 DNA: TGTGCCAGCAGCTTAGAGATGAACACTGAAGCTTTCTTT
CDR3 protein: CASSLEMNTEAFF